This TCR beta chain was profiled in a study of beta chain features in type 1 diabetes. Overall study results and limits: TCRB CDR3s were moderately but significantly shorter in Type 1 diabetes patients in all four CD4+ subsets.

Post-sort purity exceeded 95% for all sorted populations. The entirety of the isolated RNA underwent reverse transcription, so expressed TCRB transcripts were sequenced. The table came from immunoSEQ multiplex PCR; TCRdb's copy has only in-frame clones and leaves some out. Among about 640,000 clones, roughly an eighth were seen once, and the ten largest hold 0.095% to 0.15%. Regarding this clone: Its matching antigen is unknown.

Sequenced sample: naive CD4+ T cells from blood. The receptor was isolated from a young man with type 1 diabetes.

The CDR3 loop reads CASSETDRAPLHF. The CDR3 region has the DNA TGTGCCAGCAGTGAAACGGACCGGGCGCCCCTCCACTTT. This chain connects TRBV2 to TRBJ1-6; D gene uncertain. The V end lost 2 bases, the J end lost 13 bases, and 12 bases lay between the germline ends. The CDR3 is 13 amino acids. The germline CDR1 and CDR2 sequences are SNHLY and FYNNEI.